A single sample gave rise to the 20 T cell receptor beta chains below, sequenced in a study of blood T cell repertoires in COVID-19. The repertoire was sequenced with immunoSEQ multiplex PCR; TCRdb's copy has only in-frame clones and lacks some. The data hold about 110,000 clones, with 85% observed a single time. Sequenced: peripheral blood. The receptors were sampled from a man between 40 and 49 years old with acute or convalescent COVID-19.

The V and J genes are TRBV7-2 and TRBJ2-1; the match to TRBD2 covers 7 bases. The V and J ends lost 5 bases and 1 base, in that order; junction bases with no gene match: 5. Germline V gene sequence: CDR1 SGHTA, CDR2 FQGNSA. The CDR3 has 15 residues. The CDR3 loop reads CASSQLRGSYNEQFF. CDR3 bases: TGTGCCAGCAGCCAATTGCGGGGGTCCTACAATGAGCAGTTCTTC.

CDR3 sequence: CASSQDPGQGMTGYTF. CDR3 nucleotides: TGTGCCAGCAGCCAAGACCCGGGACAGGGAATGACTGGCTACACCTTC. V is TRBV4-2 and J is TRBJ1-2; 9 bases fit TRBD1. Germline V gene data show CDR1 as LGHNA and CDR2 as YNFKEQ. The CDR3 covers 16 residues. The ends lost 0 bases at V and 7 bases at J; junction bases unmatched: 9.

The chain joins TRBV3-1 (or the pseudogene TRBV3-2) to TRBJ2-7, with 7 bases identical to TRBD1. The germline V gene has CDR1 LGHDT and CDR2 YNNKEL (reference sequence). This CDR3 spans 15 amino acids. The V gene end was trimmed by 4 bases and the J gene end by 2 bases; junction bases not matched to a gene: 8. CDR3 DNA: TGTGCCAGCAGCCTTCACGGGACAGATACCTACGAGCAGTACTTC. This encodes CASSLHGTDTYEQYF.

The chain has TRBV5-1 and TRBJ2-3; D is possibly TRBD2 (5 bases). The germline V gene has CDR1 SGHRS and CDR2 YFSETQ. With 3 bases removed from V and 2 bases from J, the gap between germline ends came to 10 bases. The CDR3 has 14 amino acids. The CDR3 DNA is TGCGCCAGCAGCTCCGGGGAACTCACAGATACGCAGTATTTT. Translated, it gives CASSSGELTDTQYF. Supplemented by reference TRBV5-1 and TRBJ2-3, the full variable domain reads KAGVTQTPRYLIKTRGQQVTLSCSPISGHRSVSWYQQTPGQGLQFLFEYFSETQRNKGNFPGRFSGRQFSNSRSEMNVSTLELGDSALYLCASSSGELTDTQYFGPGTRLTVL.

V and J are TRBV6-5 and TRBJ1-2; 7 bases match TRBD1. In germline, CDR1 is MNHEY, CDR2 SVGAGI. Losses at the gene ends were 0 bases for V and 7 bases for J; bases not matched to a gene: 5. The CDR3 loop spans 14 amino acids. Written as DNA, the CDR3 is TGTGCCAGCAGTTACTCGGGACAGTCAAGTGGCTACACCTTC. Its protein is CASSYSGQSSGYTF.

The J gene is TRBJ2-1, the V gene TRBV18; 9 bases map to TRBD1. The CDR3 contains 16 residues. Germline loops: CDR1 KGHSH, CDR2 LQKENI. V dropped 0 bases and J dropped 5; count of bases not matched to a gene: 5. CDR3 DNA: TGTGCCAGCTCACCACCTCGCGGGACAGGGAACAATGAGCAGTTCTTC. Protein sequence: CASSPPRGTGNNEQFF.

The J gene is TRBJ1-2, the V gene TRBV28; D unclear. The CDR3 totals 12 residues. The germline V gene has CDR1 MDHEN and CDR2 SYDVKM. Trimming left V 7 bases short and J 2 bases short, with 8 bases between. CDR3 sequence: CASNTFNYGYTF. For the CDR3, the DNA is TGTGCCAGCAATACATTCAACTATGGCTACACCTTC.

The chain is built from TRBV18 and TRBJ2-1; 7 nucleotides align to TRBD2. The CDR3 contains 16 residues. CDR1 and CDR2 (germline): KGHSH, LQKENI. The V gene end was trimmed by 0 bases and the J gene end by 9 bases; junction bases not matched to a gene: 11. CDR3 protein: CASSPPQNRGRGEQFF. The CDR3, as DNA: TGTGCCAGCTCACCACCACAGAACAGAGGGAGGGGTGAGCAGTTCTTC.

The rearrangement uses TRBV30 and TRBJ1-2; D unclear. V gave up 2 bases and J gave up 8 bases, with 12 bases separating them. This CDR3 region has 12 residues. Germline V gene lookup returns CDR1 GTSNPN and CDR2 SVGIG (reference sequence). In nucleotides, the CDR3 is TGTGCCTGGAGTAGGCAGGTAAAAGGCTACACCTTC. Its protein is CAWSRQVKGYTF.

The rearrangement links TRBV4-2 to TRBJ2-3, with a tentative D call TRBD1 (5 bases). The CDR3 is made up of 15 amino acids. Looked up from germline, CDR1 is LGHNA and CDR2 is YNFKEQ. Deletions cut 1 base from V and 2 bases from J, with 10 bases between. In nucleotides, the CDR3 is TGTGCCAGCAGCCAAGGGGCAGGGAACACAGATACGCAGTATTTT. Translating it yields CASSQGAGNTDTQYF.

This chain's CDR3 is CASGLAGGSSTDTQYF. The DNA of the CDR3 is TGTGCCAGTGGACTAGCGGGAGGGTCTAGCACAGATACGCAGTATTTT. The J gene is TRBJ2-3, the V gene TRBV19; 15 nucleotides match TRBD2. CDR3 length: 16 amino acids. Germline lookup yields CDR1 LNHDA and CDR2 SQIVND (reference sequence). Unmatched junction bases numbered 3, after V lost 8 bases and J lost 0 bases.

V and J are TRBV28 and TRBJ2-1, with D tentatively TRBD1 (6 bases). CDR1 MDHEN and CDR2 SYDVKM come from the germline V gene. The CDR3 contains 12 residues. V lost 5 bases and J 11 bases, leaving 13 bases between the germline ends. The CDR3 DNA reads TGTGCCAGCAGTGCCCCCGGGACAAAGCAGTTCTTC. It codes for CASSAPGTKQFF.

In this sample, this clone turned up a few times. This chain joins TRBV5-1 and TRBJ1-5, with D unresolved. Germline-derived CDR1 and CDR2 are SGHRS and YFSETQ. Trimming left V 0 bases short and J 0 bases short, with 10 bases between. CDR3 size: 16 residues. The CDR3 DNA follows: TGCGCCAGCAGCTTGGACCCAGGCCCTAGCAATCAGCCCCAGCATTTT. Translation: CASSLDPGPSNQPQHF.

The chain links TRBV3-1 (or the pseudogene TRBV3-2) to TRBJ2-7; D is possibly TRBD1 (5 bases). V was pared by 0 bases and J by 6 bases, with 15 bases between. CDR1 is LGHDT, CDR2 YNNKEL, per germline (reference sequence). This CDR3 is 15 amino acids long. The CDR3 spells CASSQDGQGSREQYF. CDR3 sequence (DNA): TGTGCCAGCAGCCAAGATGGCCAGGGAAGTCGCGAGCAGTACTTC.

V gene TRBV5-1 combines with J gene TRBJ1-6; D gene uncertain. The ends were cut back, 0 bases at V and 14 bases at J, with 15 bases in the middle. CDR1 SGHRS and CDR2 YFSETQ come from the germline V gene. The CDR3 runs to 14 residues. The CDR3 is CASSLEGNLRALHF. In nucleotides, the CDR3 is TGCGCCAGCAGCTTGGAAGGTAACCTTCGGGCCCTCCACTTT.

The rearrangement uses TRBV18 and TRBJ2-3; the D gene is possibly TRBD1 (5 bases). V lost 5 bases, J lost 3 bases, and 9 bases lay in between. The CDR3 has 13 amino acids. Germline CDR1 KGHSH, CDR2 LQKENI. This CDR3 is CASSEGATDTQYF. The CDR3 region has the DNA TGTGCCAGCTCAGAAGGGGCAACAGATACGCAGTATTTT.

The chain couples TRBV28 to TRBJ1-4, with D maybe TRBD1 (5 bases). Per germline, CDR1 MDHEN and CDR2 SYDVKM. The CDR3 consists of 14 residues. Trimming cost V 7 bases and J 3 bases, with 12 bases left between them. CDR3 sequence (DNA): TGTGCCAGCACCTCAGGAGGGGCTAATGAAAAACTGTTTTTT. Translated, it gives CASTSGGANEKLFF.

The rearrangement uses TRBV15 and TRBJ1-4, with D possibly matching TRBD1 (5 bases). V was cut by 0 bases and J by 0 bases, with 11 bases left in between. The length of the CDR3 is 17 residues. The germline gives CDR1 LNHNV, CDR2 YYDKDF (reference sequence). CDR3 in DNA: TGTGCCACCAGCAGAGATTACAGGTCCTCAACTAATGAAAAACTGTTTTTT. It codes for CATSRDYRSSTNEKLFF.

The CDR3 sequence is CASSWDRRDFEFF. Here the CDR3 DNA reads TGTGCCAGCAGCTGGGACCGCCGGGACTTCGAGTTCTTC. This rearrangement joins TRBV7-2 to TRBJ2-1, with D possibly being TRBD2 (6 bases). This CDR3 region has 13 residues. Germline V gives CDR1 SGHTA, CDR2 FQGNSA. Trimming removed 4 bases from V and 14 bases from J, with 18 bases in between.

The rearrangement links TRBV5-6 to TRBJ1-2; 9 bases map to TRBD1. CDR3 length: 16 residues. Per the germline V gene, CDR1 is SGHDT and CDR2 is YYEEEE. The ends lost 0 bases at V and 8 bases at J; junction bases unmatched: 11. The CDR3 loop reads CASSLGDRDGGRGYTF. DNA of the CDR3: TGTGCCAGCAGCTTGGGGGACAGGGATGGGGGGCGAGGCTACACCTTC.